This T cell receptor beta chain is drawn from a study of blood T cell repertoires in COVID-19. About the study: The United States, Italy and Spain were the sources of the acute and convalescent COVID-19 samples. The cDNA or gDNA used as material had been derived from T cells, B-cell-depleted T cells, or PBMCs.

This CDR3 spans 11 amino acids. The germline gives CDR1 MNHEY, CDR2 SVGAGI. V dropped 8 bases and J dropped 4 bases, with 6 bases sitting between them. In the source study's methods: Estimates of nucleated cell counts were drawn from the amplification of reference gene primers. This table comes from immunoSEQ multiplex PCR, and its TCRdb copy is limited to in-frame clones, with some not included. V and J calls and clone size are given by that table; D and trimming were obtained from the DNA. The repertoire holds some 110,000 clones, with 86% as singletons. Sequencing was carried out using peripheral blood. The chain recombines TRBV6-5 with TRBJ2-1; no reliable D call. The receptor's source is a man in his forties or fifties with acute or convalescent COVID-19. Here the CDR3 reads CASPIYNEQFF. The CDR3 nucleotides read TGTGCCAGCCCCATTTACAATGAGCAGTTCTTC.